This T cell receptor beta chain came from a study of low-dose radiotherapy and immunotherapy resistance in tumors (dated 2022 in TCRdb). Some background on the complete study: Patients in Cohort 1 were given 0.5 Gy per fraction every 2 weeks, and the prescribed total PTV dose was 6.5 Gy. For Cohort 2, the dose was 1 Gy per fraction given every two weeks, adding up to 13 Gy in total across 26 weeks. Patients were given nivolumab as a 240 mg flat dose every two weeks and ipilimumab at 1 mg/kg every six weeks, with both drugs delivered intravenously. Every two weeks, patients got intravenous cyclophosphamide at 200 mg/m2, given one day ahead of each radiation and immunotherapy administration. Patients took aspirin 300 mg orally once daily for four cycles, starting on cycle 1 day 1. Trial participants were not randomized into treatment groups. Eight patients were included in the translational analysis: three from the first dose cohort and the first five from the second dose cohort.

Sequenced using an Illumina HiSeq 2500. Superscript III and a set of TRAV- and TRBV-specific primers were used to synthesize first-strand cDNA, so that both TCRalpha and TCRbeta chains were covered. TCRs were amplified with Phusion for about 21 PCR cycles, with a constant-region primer paired with the adapter attached to the V primers. Amplification of the isolated mRNA was done with the MessageAmp II aRNA Amplification Kit, which involved a roughly 16-hour in vitro transcription at 37 degrees C. mRNA for TCR sequencing was isolated with the Dynabeads mRNA DIRECT Purification Kit. Indexed Illumina adapters were added in a second Phusion PCR of around 23 cycles, and the PCR products were purified with AMPure XP beads. Concerning the study's data processing: Custom Perl scripts were used to pool TCR sequences that encoded the same protein, to remove out-of-frame sequences, and to calculate the abundance of each clonotype. Any TCR sequence backed by just one read was left out of the analysis. The metrics used to describe the repertoires included Shannon entropy, Gini index, clonality, richness, and the frequency of TCRs shared between repertoires. TCRdb trimmed public reads at Q25 via fastp, called clones via MiXCR and kept in-frame beta chains. Duplicate CDR3 protein sequences are folded into a single record with the most common DNA and genes. TCRdb's processing, not the study's, gives the V and J calls here. The sample table shows roughly 54,000 distinct CDR3 sequences, and under 30% are seen once. The ten largest clones represent around 5.7% of the sample.

This clonotype was picked up many times. This receptor's antigen is unknown. No base qualities exist here, and no much larger clone lies one base off it. This specimen's time point label, interpreted: before trial treatment. The donors took part in RACIN, a single-arm, phase I, dose-escalation trial that combined nivolumab, ipilimumab, aspirin, low-dose cyclophosphamide and low-dose radiotherapy. To be eligible, a patient needed to have an advanced solid tumor that was TIL-negative. The source material was PBMCs, sampled before treatment. The origin of this receptor is a male donor with prostate cancer.

DNA sequence: TGCAGTGCTTGGGTACAGGGGACCAATGGCTACACCTTC. Its protein product is CSAWVQGTNGYTF. The chain was built from TRBV20-1 and TRBJ1-2, with TRBD1 matching 7 junction bases. CDR1 and CDR2 (DFQATT, SNEGSKA) derive from the germline V gene (reference sequence). V lost 5 bases and J lost 6 bases, and the count of bases not matched to a germline gene is 9. The cysteine opens and the phenylalanine closes a CDR3 of 13 amino acids. The retained sequence is limited to the CDR3, 39 bases, with the frame set at the first base.